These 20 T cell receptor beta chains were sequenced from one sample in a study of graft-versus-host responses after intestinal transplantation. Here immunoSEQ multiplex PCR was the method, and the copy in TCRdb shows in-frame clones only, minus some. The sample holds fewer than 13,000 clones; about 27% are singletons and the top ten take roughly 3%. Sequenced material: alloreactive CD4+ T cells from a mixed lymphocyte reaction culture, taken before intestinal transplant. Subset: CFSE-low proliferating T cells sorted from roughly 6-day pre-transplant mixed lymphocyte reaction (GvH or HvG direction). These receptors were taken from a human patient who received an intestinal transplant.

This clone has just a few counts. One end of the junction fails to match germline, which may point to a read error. DNA of the CDR3: TGCGCCAGCAGCCAGGGGCCGCGGGACGGCTACGAGCAGTACTTC. Amino acid sequence: CASSQGPRDGYEQYF. This chain links TRBV7-3 with TRBJ2-7; D tentatively fits TRBD1 or TRBD2 (6 bases each). The CDR3 has 15 amino acids. From germline, CDR1 is SGHTA and CDR2 FQGTGA.

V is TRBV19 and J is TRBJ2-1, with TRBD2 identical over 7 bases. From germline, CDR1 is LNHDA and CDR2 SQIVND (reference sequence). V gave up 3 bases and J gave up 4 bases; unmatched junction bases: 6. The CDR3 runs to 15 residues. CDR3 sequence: CASSIWDYLYNEQFF. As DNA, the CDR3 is TGTGCCAGTAGTATTTGGGACTACTTATACAATGAGCAGTTCTTC.

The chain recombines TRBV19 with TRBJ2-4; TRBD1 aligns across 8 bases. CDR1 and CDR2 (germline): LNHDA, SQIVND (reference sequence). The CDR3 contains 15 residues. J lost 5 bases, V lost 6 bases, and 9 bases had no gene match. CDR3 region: CASSPTPGGQNIQYF. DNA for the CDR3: TGTGCCAGTAGCCCCACTCCAGGGGGCCAAAACATTCAGTACTTC.

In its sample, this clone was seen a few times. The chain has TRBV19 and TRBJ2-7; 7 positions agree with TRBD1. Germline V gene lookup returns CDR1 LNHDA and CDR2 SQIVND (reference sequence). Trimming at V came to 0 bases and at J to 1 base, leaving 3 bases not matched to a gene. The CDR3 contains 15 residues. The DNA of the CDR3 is TGTGCCAGTAGTATAGACGGGACAGCATCCTACGAGCAGTACTTC. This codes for CASSIDGTASYEQYF.

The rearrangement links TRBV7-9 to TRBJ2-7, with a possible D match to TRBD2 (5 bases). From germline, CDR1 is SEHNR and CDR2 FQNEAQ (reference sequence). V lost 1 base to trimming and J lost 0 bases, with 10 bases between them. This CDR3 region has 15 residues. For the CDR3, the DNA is TGTGCCAGCAGCTTAGTCCTGGACTCCTCCTACGAGCAGTACTTC. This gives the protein CASSLVLDSSYEQYF.

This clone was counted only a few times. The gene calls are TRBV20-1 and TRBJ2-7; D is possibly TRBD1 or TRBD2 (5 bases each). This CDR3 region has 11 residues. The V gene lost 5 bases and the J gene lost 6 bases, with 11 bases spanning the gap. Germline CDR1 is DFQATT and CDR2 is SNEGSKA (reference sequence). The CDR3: CSAPRGGEQYF. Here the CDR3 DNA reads TGCAGTGCTCCTCGGGGCGGCGAGCAGTACTTC.

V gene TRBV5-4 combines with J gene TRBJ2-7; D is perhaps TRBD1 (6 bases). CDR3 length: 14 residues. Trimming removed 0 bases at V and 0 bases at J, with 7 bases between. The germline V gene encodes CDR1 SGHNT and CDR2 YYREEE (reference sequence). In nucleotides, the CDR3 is TGTGCCAGCAGCTTGGACAGGGACTCCTACGAGCAGTACTTC. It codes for CASSLDRDSYEQYF.

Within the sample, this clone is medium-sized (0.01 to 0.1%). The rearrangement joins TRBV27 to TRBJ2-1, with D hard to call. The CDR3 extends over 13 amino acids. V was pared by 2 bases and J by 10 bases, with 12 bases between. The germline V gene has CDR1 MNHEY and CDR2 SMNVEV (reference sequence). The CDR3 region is CASSLIPVREQFF. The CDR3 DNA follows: TGTGCCAGCAGTTTAATTCCGGTTAGGGAGCAGTTCTTC.

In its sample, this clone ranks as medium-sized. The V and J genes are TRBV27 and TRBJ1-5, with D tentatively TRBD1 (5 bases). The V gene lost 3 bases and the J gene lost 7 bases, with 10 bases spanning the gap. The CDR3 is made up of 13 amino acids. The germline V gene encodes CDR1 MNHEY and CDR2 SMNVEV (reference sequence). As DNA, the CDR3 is TGTGCCAGCAGTTTTGGTAGGGGCCAGCCCCAGCATTTT. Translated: CASSFGRGQPQHF.

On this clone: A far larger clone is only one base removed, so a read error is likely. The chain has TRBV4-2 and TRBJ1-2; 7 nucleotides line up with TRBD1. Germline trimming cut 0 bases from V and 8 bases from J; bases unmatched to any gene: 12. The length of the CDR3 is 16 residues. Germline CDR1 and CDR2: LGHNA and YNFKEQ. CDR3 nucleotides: TGTGCCAGCAGCCAAGAGGAGCTAGACAGGGCGCGAGGCTACACCTTC. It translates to CASSQEELDRARGYTF.

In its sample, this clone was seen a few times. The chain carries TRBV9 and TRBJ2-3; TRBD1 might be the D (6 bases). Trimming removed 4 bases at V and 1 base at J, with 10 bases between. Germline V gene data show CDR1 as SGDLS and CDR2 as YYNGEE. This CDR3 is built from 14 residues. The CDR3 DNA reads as TGTGCCAGCAGCCAAGAGGGGGGCACAGATACGCAGTATTTT. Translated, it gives CASSQEGGTDTQYF.

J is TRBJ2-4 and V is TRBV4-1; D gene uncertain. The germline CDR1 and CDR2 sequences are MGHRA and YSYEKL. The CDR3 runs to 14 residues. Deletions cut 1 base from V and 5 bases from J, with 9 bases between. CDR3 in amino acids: CASSQVGNENIQYF. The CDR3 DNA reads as TGCGCCAGCAGCCAAGTCGGTAATGAAAACATTCAGTACTTC.

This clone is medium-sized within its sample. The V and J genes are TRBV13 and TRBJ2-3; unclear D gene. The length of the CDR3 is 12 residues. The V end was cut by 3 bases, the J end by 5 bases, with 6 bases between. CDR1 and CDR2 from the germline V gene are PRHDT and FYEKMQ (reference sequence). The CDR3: CASSLPVDTQYF. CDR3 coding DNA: TGTGCCAGCAGCTTGCCGGTAGATACGCAGTATTTT.

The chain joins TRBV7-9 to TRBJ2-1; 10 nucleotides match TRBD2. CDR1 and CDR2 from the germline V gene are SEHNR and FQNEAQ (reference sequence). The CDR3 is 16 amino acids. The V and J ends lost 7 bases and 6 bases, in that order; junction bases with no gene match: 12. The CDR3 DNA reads TGTGCCAGCACCCAGGGGGGGCTAGCGGGGGCCAATGAGCAGTTCTTC. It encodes CASTQGGLAGANEQFF.

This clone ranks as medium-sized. The CDR3 coding sequence is TGTGCCAGCGGTGACTACTCCTACGAGCAGTACTTC. Translated, it gives CASGDYSYEQYF. The V call is TRBV28, the J call TRBJ2-7; tentatively, D is TRBD2 (5 bases). The CDR3 contains 12 residues. Trimming stripped 8 bases from V and 0 bases from J, with 8 bases between. CDR1 MDHEN and CDR2 SYDVKM come from the germline V gene.

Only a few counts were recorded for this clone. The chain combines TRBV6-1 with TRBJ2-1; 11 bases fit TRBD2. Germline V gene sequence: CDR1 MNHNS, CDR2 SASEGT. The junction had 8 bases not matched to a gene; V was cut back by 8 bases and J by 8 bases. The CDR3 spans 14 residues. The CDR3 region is CASPLTSGKHEQFF. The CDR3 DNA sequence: TGTGCCAGCCCGTTGACTAGCGGGAAGCATGAGCAGTTCTTC.

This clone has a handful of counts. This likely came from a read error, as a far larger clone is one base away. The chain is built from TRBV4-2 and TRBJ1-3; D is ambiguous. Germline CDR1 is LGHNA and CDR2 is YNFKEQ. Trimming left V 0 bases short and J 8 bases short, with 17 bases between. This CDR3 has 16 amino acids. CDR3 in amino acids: CASSQEVREVGDTIYF. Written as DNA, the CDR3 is TGTGCCAGCAGCCAAGAAGTAAGGGAAGTTGGGGACACCATATATTTT.

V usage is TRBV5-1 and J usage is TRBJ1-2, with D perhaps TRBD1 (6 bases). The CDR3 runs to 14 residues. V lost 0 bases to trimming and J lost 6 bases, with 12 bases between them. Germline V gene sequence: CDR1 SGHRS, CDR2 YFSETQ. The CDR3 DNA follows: TGCGCCAGCAGCTTGGAATCTGGGGGCGATGGCTACACCTTC. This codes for CASSLESGGDGYTF.

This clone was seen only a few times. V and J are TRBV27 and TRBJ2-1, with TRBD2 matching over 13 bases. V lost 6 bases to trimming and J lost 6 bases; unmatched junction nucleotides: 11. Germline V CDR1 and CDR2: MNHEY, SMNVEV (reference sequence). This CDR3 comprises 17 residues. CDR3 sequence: CASSLRGGTSGVNEQFF. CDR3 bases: TGTGCCAGCAGCCTAAGAGGAGGGACTAGCGGGGTCAATGAGCAGTTCTTC.

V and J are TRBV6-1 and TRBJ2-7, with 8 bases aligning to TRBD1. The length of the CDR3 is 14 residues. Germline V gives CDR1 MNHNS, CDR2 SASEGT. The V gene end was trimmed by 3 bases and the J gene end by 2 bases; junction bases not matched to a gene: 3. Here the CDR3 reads CASSDGQGTYEQYF. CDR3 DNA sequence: TGTGCCAGCAGTGATGGACAGGGAACCTACGAGCAGTACTTC.